This paragraph reports one TCR beta chain. Its antigen is as yet unknown. The CDR3 is 17 residues long. From germline, CDR1 is SGHRS and CDR2 YFSETQ. This sample was included in a study of monozygotic twins with inflammatory bowel disease. Following a re-call of the 5' RACE reads, TCRdb has one entry per CDR3 protein and lacks DNA. The sample table includes about 380,000 distinct CDR3 sequences. Study findings and constraints: Concordant and discordant twins showed no difference in repertoire similarity, possibly from limited power.

The J gene is TRBJ1-2, the V gene TRBV5-1; lacking DNA, the TRBD1 call made by TCRdb goes unchecked. Specimen: blood. This sequence originates from a human donor with ulcerative colitis or Crohn's disease, or a healthy co-twin of an affected twin (not recorded which). This CDR3 reads CASSLEGSPTFGGGYTF.